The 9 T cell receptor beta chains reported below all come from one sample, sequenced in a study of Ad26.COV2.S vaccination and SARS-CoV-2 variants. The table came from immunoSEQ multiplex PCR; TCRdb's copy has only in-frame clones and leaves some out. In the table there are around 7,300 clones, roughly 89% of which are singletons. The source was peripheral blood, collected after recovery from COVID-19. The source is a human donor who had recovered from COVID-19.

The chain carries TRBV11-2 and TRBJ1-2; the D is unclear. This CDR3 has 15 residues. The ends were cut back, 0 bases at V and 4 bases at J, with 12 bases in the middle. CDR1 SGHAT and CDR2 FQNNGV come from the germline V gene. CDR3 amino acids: CASSLDLGGFYGYTF. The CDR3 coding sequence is TGTGCCAGCAGCTTAGATCTAGGAGGATTCTATGGCTACACCTTC.

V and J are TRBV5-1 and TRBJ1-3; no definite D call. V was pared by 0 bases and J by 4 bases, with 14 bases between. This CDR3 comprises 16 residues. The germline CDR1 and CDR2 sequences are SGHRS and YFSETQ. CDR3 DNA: TGCGCCAGCAGCTTGGCCAGTGGAGTTGGAGGAAACACCATATATTTT. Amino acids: CASSLASGVGGNTIYF.

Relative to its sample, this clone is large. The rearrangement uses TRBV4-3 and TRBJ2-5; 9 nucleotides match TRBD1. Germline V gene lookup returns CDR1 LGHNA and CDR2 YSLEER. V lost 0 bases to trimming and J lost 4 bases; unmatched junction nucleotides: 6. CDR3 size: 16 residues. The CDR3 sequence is CASSQEGGTGSETQYF. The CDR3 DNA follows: TGCGCCAGCAGCCAAGAAGGTGGGACAGGGTCAGAGACCCAGTACTTC.

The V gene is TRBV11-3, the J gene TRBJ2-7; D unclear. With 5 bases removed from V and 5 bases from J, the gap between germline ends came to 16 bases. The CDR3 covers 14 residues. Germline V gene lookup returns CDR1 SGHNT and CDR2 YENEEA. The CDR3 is CASSLGFAANEQYF. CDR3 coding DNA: TGTGCCAGCAGCCTAGGGTTCGCGGCTAACGAGCAGTACTTC.

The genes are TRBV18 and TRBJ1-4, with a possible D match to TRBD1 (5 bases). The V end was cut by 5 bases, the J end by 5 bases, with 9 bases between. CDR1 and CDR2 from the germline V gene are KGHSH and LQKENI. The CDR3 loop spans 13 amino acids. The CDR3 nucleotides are TGTGCCAGCTCAGGCCAGGGAAATGAAAAACTGTTTTTT. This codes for CASSGQGNEKLFF.

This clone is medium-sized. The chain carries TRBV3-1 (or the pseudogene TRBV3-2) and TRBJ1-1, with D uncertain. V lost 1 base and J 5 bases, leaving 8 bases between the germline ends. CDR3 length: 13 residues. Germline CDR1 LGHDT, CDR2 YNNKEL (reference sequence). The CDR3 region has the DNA TGTGCCAGCAGCCAAGTCTCGGGAACTGAAGCTTTCTTT. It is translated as CASSQVSGTEAFF.

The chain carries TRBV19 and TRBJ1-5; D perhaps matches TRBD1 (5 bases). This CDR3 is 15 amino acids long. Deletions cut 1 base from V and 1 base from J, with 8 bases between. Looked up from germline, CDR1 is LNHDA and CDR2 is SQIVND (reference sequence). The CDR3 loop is CASSIVGASNQPQHF. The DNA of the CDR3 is TGTGCCAGTAGTATAGTTGGGGCCAGCAATCAGCCCCAGCATTTT.

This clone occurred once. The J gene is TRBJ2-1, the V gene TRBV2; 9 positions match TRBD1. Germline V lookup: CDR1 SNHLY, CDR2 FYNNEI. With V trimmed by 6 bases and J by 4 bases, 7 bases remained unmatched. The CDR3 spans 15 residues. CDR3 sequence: CASRAGTGRYNEQFF. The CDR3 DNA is TGTGCCAGCAGGGCCGGGACAGGGCGTTACAATGAGCAGTTCTTC.

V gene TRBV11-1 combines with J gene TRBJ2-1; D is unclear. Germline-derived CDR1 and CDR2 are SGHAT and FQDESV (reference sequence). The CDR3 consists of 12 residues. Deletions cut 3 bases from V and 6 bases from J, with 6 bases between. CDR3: CASSFVSNEQFF. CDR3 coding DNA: TGTGCCAGCAGCTTTGTGTCCAATGAGCAGTTCTTC.